Each of the 19 T cell receptor beta chains below was sequenced from the same sample in a study of identical twins. TCRdb re-derived calls from the 5' RACE reads in MiXCR, one entry per CDR3 protein. The data show about 660,000 distinct CDR3 sequences, 8% to 9% seen once. The same data also went into a second study, on yellow fever vaccine responses in identical twins.

Material: PBMCs. The origin of the receptors is a woman aged 18-29 years in good health.

This clonotype has ten or more counts. V and J are TRBV2 and TRBJ1-3, with D uncertain. The ends were cut back, 7 bases at V and 0 bases at J, with 13 bases in the middle. The CDR3 runs 15 residues. Germline CDR1 reads SNHLY; CDR2 reads FYNNEI. The CDR3 DNA reads as TGTGCCAGCAACCCGACCCACAGCTCTGGAAACACCATATATTTT. This sequence encodes CASNPTHSSGNTIYF. Combining the CDR3 with reference TRBV2 and TRBJ1-3 gives the whole variable domain EPEVTQTPSHQVTQMGQEVILRCVPISNHLYFYWYRQILGQKVEFLVSFYNNEISEKSEIFDDQFSVERPDGSNFTLKIRSTKLEDSAMYFCASNPTHSSGNTIYFGEGSWLTVV.

This clonotype was recorded at least ten times. The genes are TRBV29-1 and TRBJ2-5; 10 nucleotides agree with TRBD2. Germline V gene sequence: CDR1 SQVTM, CDR2 ANQGSEA. V dropped 4 bases and J dropped 4; count of bases not matched to a gene: 12. The CDR3 totals 16 residues. CDR3 DNA: TGCAGCGTTGGAGGACAGCGGGAGGGCCTCAGAGAGACCCAGTACTTC. Translation: CSVGGQREGLRETQYF.

This clonotype was counted many times. The chain employs TRBV18 and TRBJ2-2; D is unclear. This CDR3 is 15 amino acids long. V was trimmed by 1 base and J by 1 base, leaving 7 bases between them. CDR1 and CDR2 (germline): KGHSH, LQKENI. The chain's CDR3 is CASSPLPLNTGELFF. Here the CDR3 DNA reads TGTGCCAGCTCACCACTTCCCCTGAACACCGGGGAGCTGTTTTTT.

The chain recombines TRBV7-3 with TRBJ2-3; perhaps D is TRBD1 or TRBD2 (6 bases each). The CDR3 is made up of 15 amino acids. Trimming stripped 5 bases from V and 6 bases from J, with 18 bases between. The germline V gene encodes CDR1 SGHTA and CDR2 FQGTGA. The CDR3 protein is CASSPRGGDLDTQYF. CDR3 sequence (DNA): TGTGCCAGCAGCCCCAGGGGCGGGGACCTGGATACGCAGTATTTT.

This clonotype turned up a few times. The J gene is TRBJ2-3, the V gene TRBV25-1; no clear D gene. The CDR3 totals 14 residues. V lost 7 bases to trimming and J lost 1 base, with 12 bases between them. Germline loops: CDR1 MGHDK, CDR2 SYGVNS. DNA for the CDR3: TGTGCCAGCACAGGAGAGGTGGGCACAGATACGCAGTATTTT. This codes for CASTGEVGTDTQYF.

This clonotype was counted between two and nine times. The V gene is TRBV6-2 or TRBV6-3, the J gene TRBJ2-1; 10 bases fit TRBD1. J lost 2 bases, V lost 3 bases, and 7 bases had no gene match. CDR3 length: 17 residues. Germline lookup yields CDR1 MNHEY and CDR2 SVGEGT. CDR3 DNA: TGTGCCAGCAGTTATTCTGACAGGGGGCGACCCTACAATGAGCAGTTCTTC. Protein product: CASSYSDRGRPYNEQFF.

The J gene is TRBJ2-7, the V gene TRBV20-1; D perhaps matches TRBD1 (5 bases). V lost 6 bases, J lost 4 bases, and 13 bases lay in between. This CDR3 has 12 amino acids. Per the germline V gene, CDR1 is DFQATT and CDR2 is SNEGSKA (reference sequence). CDR3 nucleotides: TGCAGTGCGGCGACAGCGTGGTACGAGCAGTACTTC. This gives the protein CSAATAWYEQYF.

This sequence joins TRBV15 and TRBJ1-1; no definite D call. V lost 3 bases and J 6 bases, leaving 8 bases between the germline ends. The CDR3 is 12 residues long. Germline assignment: CDR1 LNHNV and CDR2 YYDKDF (reference sequence). This CDR3 reads CATSRERPEAFF. The CDR3 DNA reads TGTGCCACCAGCAGGGAACGGCCTGAAGCTTTCTTT.

Ten or more counts support this clonotype. V gene TRBV12-3 or TRBV12-4 combines with J gene TRBJ1-2, with a weak D call TRBD1 (6 bases). The CDR3 is made up of 14 amino acids. Deletions cut 5 bases from V and 2 bases from J, with 12 bases between. The CDR3 coding sequence is TGTGCCAGCAGTGACCGGGACACGAACTATGGCTACACCTTC. This gives the protein CASSDRDTNYGYTF.

The genes are TRBV12-3 or TRBV12-4 and TRBJ1-5, with TRBD1 as a possible D gene (5 bases). The CDR3 has 16 amino acids. The germline V and J ends were trimmed by 1 base and 0 bases, with 10 bases remaining between them. The CDR3 sequence: CASSLGGGYSNQPQHF. CDR3 sequence (DNA): TGTGCCAGCAGTTTAGGTGGGGGTTATAGCAATCAGCCCCAGCATTTT.

This clonotype came up a few times. The chain recombines TRBV7-6 with TRBJ2-1, with 12 bases aligning to TRBD2. Germline CDR1 SGHVS, CDR2 FNYEAQ. The CDR3 consists of 16 residues. V was clipped by 4 bases and J by 13 bases; unmatched bases: 14. CDR3 sequence: CASSSGLAGSSNFQFF. CDR3 coding DNA: TGTGCCAGCAGCTCCGGACTAGCGGGAAGCAGTAATTTCCAGTTCTTC.

On this clonotype: A single base separates this from a much larger clone, so it may be a read error. J is TRBJ2-5 and V is TRBV11-2, with 10 bases that match TRBD1. This CDR3 has 19 amino acids. Per the germline V gene, CDR1 is SGHAT and CDR2 is FQNNGV. CDR3 sequence (DNA): TGTGCCTGCAGCAAACGCCATCCGGGACAGGGGTCCTCGGGTGAGACCCAGTACTTC. This translates into CACSKRHPGQGSSGETQYF.

This clonotype showed up many times. This chain links TRBV12-3 or TRBV12-4 with TRBJ1-4; weak D call: TRBD1 (5 bases). The CDR3 is 15 amino acids. V was shortened by 6 bases and J by 1 base, with 12 bases between the two germline ends. DNA of the CDR3: TGTGCCAGCAGCCGGGACGGCAAAACTAATGAAAAACTGTTTTTT. Protein: CASSRDGKTNEKLFF.

This clonotype was found a few times. The J gene is TRBJ2-4, the V gene TRBV12-3 or TRBV12-4; D is possibly TRBD1 (5 bases). V lost 3 bases, J lost 0 bases, and 12 bases lay in between. The CDR3 spans 16 residues. The CDR3, as DNA: TGTGCCAGCAGTTTGGGGCAGACTCTAGCCAAAAACATTCAGTACTTC. Translating it yields CASSLGQTLAKNIQYF.

This clonotype was picked up a small number of times. The chain couples TRBV4-3 to TRBJ2-1, with 10 bases identical to TRBD2. The junction had 3 bases not matched to a gene; V was cut back by 2 bases and J by 5 bases. This CDR3 contains 15 residues. Looked up from germline, CDR1 is LGHNA and CDR2 is YSLEER. The CDR3 coding sequence is TGCGCCAGCAGCCAAACCGGGACTAGCGACAATGAGCAGTTCTTC. Encoded protein: CASSQTGTSDNEQFF.

This clonotype was detected many times. J is TRBJ2-7 and V is TRBV21-1; the D call in the table, TRBD1, was not verified against the DNA. TRBV21-1 is given as a pseudogene. The CDR3 sequence is 19 residues long. The CDR3 region is CASSGRRSSIMYPDYEQYF. The DNA of the CDR3 is TGTGCCAGCAGCGGGCGCAGGAGTAGTATTATGTACCCCGACTACGAGCAGTACTTC.

The chain joins TRBV7-2 to TRBJ2-1; 7 bases fit TRBD2. This CDR3 comprises 16 residues. Trimming cost V 6 bases and J 10 bases; bases outside gene matches: 18. CDR1 is SGHTA, CDR2 FQGNSA, per germline. The CDR3 region has the DNA TGTGCCAGCAGGCCCGTCTTGTCGGCGCCCGGGGGGGAGCAGTTCTTC. Translating it yields CASRPVLSAPGGEQFF. Using reference TRBV7-2 and TRBJ2-1 for the parts outside the CDR3, the full variable domain is GAGVSQSPSNKVTEKGKDVELRCDPISGHTALYWYRQSLGQGLEFLIYFQGNSAPDKSGLPSDRFSAERTGGSVSTLTIQRTQQEDSAVYLCASRPVLSAPGGEQFFGPGTRLTVL.

This clonotype was counted many times. The chain recombines TRBV5-1 with TRBJ2-2; D is unclear. The CDR3 loop spans 15 amino acids. Germline-derived CDR1 and CDR2 are SGHRS and YFSETQ. V gave up 0 bases and J gave up 2 bases, with 8 bases separating them. In nucleotides, the CDR3 is TGCGCCAGCAGCTTGGGGCTATCAAACACCGGGGAGCTGTTTTTT. It codes for CASSLGLSNTGELFF.

This clonotype occurred a few times. The V gene is TRBV27, the J gene TRBJ1-6; D is unresolved. The CDR3 totals 15 residues. The germline CDR1 and CDR2 sequences are MNHEY and SMNVEV (reference sequence). Trimming took 8 bases from V and 10 from J, leaving 21 bases between them. CDR3 nucleotides: TGTGCCAGCTTTTCCCTCCTAGCGATCGGGTCACCCCTCCACTTT. Its protein product is CASFSLLAIGSPLHF.